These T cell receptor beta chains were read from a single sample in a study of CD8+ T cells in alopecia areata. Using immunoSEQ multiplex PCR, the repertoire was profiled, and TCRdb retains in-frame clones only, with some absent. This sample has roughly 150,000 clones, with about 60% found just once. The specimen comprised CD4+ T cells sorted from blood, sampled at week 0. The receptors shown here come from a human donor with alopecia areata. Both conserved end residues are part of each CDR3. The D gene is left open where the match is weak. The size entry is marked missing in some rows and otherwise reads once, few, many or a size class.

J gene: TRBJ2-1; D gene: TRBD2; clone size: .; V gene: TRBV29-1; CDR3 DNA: TGCAGCGTTCGATTAGCGGGGCCTTACAATGAGCAGTTCTTC; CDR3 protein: CSVRLAGPYNEQFF
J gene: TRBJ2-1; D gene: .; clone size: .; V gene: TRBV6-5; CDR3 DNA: TGTGCCAGCCGGCGGACTAACGGCAATGAGCAGTTCTTC; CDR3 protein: CASRRTNGNEQFF
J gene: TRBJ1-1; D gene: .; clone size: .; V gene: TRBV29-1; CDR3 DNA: TGCAGCGGGGGGAGAGGGGAGAACACTGAAGCTTTCTTT; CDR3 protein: CSGGRGENTEAFF
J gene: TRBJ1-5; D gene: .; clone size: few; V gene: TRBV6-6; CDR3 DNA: TGTGCCAGCAGTTATGAGGGGTCGGGCAATCAGCCCCAGCATTTT; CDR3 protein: CASSYEGSGNQPQHF
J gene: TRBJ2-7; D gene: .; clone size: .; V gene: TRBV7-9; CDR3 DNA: TGTGCCAGCAGCCAGTACAGGGGGGGTAGCGACGAGCAGTACTTC; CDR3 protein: CASSQYRGGSDEQYF
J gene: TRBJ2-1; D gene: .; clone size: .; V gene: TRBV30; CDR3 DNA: TGTGCCTGGAGCACCGCCTTTAGACGACAGCAGTTCTTC; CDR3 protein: CAWSTAFRRQQFF
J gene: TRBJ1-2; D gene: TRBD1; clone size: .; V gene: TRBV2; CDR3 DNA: TGTGCCAGCTCCGTGGGACAGGTCTATGGCTACACCTTC; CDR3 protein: CASSVGQVYGYTF
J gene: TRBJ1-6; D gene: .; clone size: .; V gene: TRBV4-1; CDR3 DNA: TGTGCCAGCAGCCAAGATGGGGGTAATAATTCACCCCTCCACTTT; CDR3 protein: CASSQDGGNNSPLHF
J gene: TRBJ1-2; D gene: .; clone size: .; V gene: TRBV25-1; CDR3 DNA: TGTGCCAGCAGGGACATTAACTATGGCTACACCTTC; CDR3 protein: CASRDINYGYTF
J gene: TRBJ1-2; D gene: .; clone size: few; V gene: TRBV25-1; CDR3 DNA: TGTGCCAGCAGTGACCCGACGGAAAACTATGGCTACACCTTC; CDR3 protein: CASSDPTENYGYTF
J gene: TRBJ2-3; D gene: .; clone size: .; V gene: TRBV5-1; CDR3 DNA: TGCGCCAGCAGCTCCGGACAACTCAGTTATGCAGATACGCAGTATTTT; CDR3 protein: CASSSGQLSYADTQYF
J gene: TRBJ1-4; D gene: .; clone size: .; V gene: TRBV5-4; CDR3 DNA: TGTGCCAGCAGCTCGCCGGGCCGTAATGAAAAACTGTTTTTT; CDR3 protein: CASSSPGRNEKLFF
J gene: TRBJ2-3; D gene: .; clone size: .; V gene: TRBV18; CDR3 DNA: TGTGCCAGCTCACCTGCAGGGACAGATACGCAGTATTTT; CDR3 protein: CASSPAGTDTQYF
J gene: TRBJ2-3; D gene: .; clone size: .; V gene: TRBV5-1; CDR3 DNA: TGCGCCAGCAGCTGGGACATTCAAAGCACAGATACGCAGTATTTT; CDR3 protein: CASSWDIQSTDTQYF
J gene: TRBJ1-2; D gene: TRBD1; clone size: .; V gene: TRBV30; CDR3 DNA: TGTGCCTGGAGAGCTCCCGGGACAGGGTATTTCTATGGCTACACCTTC; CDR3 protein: CAWRAPGTGYFYGYTF
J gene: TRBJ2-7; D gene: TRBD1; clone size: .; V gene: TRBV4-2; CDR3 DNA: TGTGCCAGCAGCCAAGAACCAGGGGGCTCATACGAGCAGTACTTC; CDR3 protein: CASSQEPGGSYEQYF
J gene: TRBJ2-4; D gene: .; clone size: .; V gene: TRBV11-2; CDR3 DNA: TGTGCCAGCAGCTTAGGTGTGGACCACAACATTCAGTACTTC; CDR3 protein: CASSLGVDHNIQYF
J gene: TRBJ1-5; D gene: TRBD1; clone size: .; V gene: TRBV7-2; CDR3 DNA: TGTGCCAGCAGCTGGGGACAGATCGGAGTAGGCACTCAGCCCCAGCATTTT; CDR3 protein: CASSWGQIGVGTQPQHF
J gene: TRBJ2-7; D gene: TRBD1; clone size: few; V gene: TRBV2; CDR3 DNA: TGTGCCAGCAGGAGGGCAGGGGGTACCTACGAGCAGTACTTC; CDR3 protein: CASRRAGGTYEQYF
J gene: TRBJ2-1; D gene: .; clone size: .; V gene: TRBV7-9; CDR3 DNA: TGTGCCAGCAGCTTAGAGGTAGGGGCCGGACCCTACAATGAGCAGTTCTTC; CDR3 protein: CASSLEVGAGPYNEQFF
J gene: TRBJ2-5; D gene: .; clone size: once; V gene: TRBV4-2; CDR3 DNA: TGTGCCAGCAGCCAAGGGGCCCAAGAGACCCAGTACTTC; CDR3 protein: CASSQGAQETQYF
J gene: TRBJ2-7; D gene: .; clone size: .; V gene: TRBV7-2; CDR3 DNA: TGTGCCAGCAGCCCCGACTATAACTCCTACGAGCAGTACTTC; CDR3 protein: CASSPDYNSYEQYF
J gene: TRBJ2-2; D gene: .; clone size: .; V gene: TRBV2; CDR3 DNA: TGTGCCAGCAGTGTCGTTAGCATGACGGGGGAGCTGTTTTTT; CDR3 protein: CASSVVSMTGELFF